A single sample is the source of the 30 T cell receptor beta chains below, sequenced in a study of T cell repertoires in cytomegalovirus infection. Each CDR3 protein gets one entry after TCRdb re-called the reads with MiXCR. Here the sample spans about 530,000 distinct CDR3 sequences, more than 25% being singletons. Source material: PBMCs. All receptors come from a human donor in good health (CMV status not recorded). Some clones in this sample may be carry-over from other donors' samples.

This clonotype was detected a few times. V and J are TRBV24-1 and TRBJ2-7; the D gene could be TRBD1 or TRBD2 (6 bases each). V gave up 4 bases and J gave up 4 bases, with 25 bases separating them. The CDR3 runs 18 residues. The V gene's germline CDR1 is KGHDR and CDR2 SFDVKD. The DNA of the CDR3 is TGTGCCACCAGTGACTTGGCCCTCACAGGGACTCGGGGTTACGAGCAGTACGTC. Its protein product is CATSDLALTGTRGYEQYV.

The rearrangement joins TRBV7-2 to TRBJ2-2; D gene uncertain. The CDR3 is 16 amino acids. With 1 base removed from V and 6 bases from J, the gap between germline ends came to 15 bases. CDR1 and CDR2 from the germline V gene are SGHTA and FQGNSA. The CDR3 DNA follows: TGTGCCAGCAGCTTAGGCGGCCTTTTACTGGCCGGGGAGCTGTTTTTT. Its translation is CASSLGGLLLAGELFF.

This clonotype was observed a handful of times. The genes are TRBV7-9 and TRBJ2-2; 11 bases match TRBD1. The length of the CDR3 is 16 residues. V lost 3 bases, J lost 4 bases, and 4 bases stayed unmatched. Germline V gene sequence: CDR1 SEHNR, CDR2 FQNEAQ (reference sequence). CDR3 protein: CASSFGTGGITGELFF. The DNA of the CDR3 is TGTGCCAGCAGCTTCGGGACAGGGGGGATCACCGGGGAGCTGTTTTTT. Full variable domain (missing parts from reference TRBV7-9 and TRBJ2-2): DTGVSQNPRHKITKRGQNVTFRCDPISEHNRLYWYRQTLGQGPEFLTYFQNEAQLEKSRLLSDRFSAERPKGSFSTLEIQRTEQGDSAMYLCASSFGTGGITGELFFGEGSRLTVL.

This clonotype appeared a few times. The rearrangement links TRBV12-3 or TRBV12-4 to TRBJ2-1; 8 bases fit TRBD2. V lost 0 bases, J lost 8 bases, and 3 bases stayed unmatched. The CDR3 contains 14 residues. The CDR3: CASSLAEREYEQFF. In nucleotides, the CDR3 is TGTGCCAGCAGTTTAGCGGAGCGGGAGTATGAGCAGTTCTTC.

Concerning this clonotype itself: A much larger clone lies a single base off, so this may be a read error. The chain has TRBV7-8 and TRBJ2-4, with D possibly being TRBD1 (6 bases). CDR3 length: 16 amino acids. Trimming shortened V by 4 bases and J by 0 bases, and 13 bases separated the two germline ends. Germline V gives CDR1 SGHVS, CDR2 FQNEAQ. The CDR3, as DNA: TGTGCCAGCAGCTCAGGGGCACGGCTAGCCAAAAACATTCAGTACTTC. Its protein is CASSSGARLAKNIQYF.

This clonotype was detected ten times or more. The chain is built from TRBV5-5 and TRBJ1-2, with D uncertain. The CDR3 runs to 15 residues. Trimming pared 5 bases from V and 5 bases from J, leaving 19 bases between. CDR1 SGHKS and CDR2 YYEKEE come from the germline V gene (reference sequence). CDR3 nucleotide sequence: TGTGCCAGCAGGAATCCATTGTTTAAGCTGTATGGCTACACCTTC. Its translation is CASRNPLFKLYGYTF.

This clonotype was seen only a few times. The rearrangement links TRBV11-2 to TRBJ2-3; 7 bases map to TRBD1. V gave up 1 base and J gave up 3 bases; unmatched junction bases: 10. Germline values: CDR1 SGHAT, CDR2 FQNNGV. There are 17 residues in the CDR3. The CDR3 DNA sequence: TGTGCCAGCAGCTTAGGTGAGGGGGCCTTGACGACAGATACGCAGTATTTT. Its protein product is CASSLGEGALTTDTQYF. Together with reference TRBV11-2 and TRBJ2-3, the CDR3 gives the full variable domain: EAGVAQSPRYKIIEKRQSVAFWCNPISGHATLYWYQQILGQGPKLLIQFQNNGVVDDSQLPKDRFSAERLKGVDSTLKIQPAKLEDSAVYLCASSLGEGALTTDTQYFGPGTRLTVL.

V and J are TRBV28 and TRBJ2-5; the D gene is possibly TRBD2 (6 bases). Trimming took off 8 bases at V and 4 bases at J, with 14 bases between the two ends. CDR3 length: 13 residues. The germline CDR1 and CDR2 sequences are MDHEN and SYDVKM. DNA for the CDR3: TGTGCCAGCCATCGAGGGGAGGCAGAGACCCAGTACTTC. This sequence encodes CASHRGEAETQYF.

The sample holds many counts of this clonotype. This sequence joins TRBV7-2 and TRBJ2-1, with 14 bases aligning to TRBD2. This CDR3 has 17 amino acids. Germline loops: CDR1 SGHTA, CDR2 FQGNSA. Unmatched junction bases numbered 10, after V lost 5 bases and J lost 7 bases. CDR3 loop: CASSLGLAGGRGNEQFF. The CDR3 nucleotides are TGTGCCAGCAGCCTCGGACTAGCGGGGGGCCGCGGGAATGAGCAGTTCTTC.

This clonotype was seen only a few times. The chain couples TRBV27 to TRBJ2-7; 9 nucleotides agree with TRBD2. Trimming at V came to 5 bases and at J to 4 bases, leaving 3 bases not matched to a gene. Germline V CDR1 and CDR2: MNHEY, SMNVEV (reference sequence). The CDR3 covers 13 residues. The CDR3 loop reads CASSRLAEYEQYF. The CDR3 DNA reads as TGTGCCAGCAGTCGACTAGCGGAATACGAGCAGTACTTC.

This clonotype was counted ten times or more. The genes are TRBV7-2 and TRBJ2-3; either TRBD1 or TRBD2 may fit D (6 bases each). This CDR3 contains 16 residues. V was cut by 5 bases and J by 0 bases, with 15 bases left in between. Germline values: CDR1 SGHTA, CDR2 FQGNSA. CDR3 residues: CASSHGGGHSTDTQYF. In DNA form, the CDR3 reads TGTGCCAGCAGCCACGGGGGCGGGCATAGCACAGATACGCAGTATTTT.

This clonotype turned up a few times. The chain employs TRBV28 and TRBJ2-1, with D hard to call. This CDR3 has 15 residues. V lost 5 bases and J lost 4, with 15 bases in between. Germline loops: CDR1 MDHEN, CDR2 SYDVKM. CDR3 protein: CASSGQGPSYNEQFF. CDR3 bases: TGTGCCAGCAGTGGTCAAGGGCCCTCTTACAATGAGCAGTTCTTC.

This clonotype was recorded at least ten times. The chain employs TRBV7-2 and TRBJ2-7; D not certain. CDR3 length equals 15 residues. Trimming removed 3 bases from V and 4 bases from J, with 16 bases in between. Germline V CDR1 and CDR2: SGHTA, FQGNSA. The CDR3 region has the DNA TGTGCCAGCAGCTTTCAGCAGGCTCCGGCTTACGAGCAGTACGTC. Translated, it gives CASSFQQAPAYEQYV.

CDR3 in amino acids: CSALPKLAGVQDTQYF. Written as DNA, the CDR3 is TGCAGTGCTCTGCCCAAACTAGCGGGAGTCCAAGATACGCAGTATTTT. The chain uses TRBV20-1 and TRBJ2-3; 11 positions agree with TRBD2. J gave up 5 bases and V 5 bases, and 12 bases lay outside the gene matches. CDR3 length: 16 residues. The V gene's germline CDR1 is DFQATT and CDR2 SNEGSKA (reference sequence).

This clonotype was recorded at least ten times. The chain carries TRBV6-4 and TRBJ2-1; D may match TRBD1 or TRBD2 (5 bases each). The germline V gene has CDR1 MRHNA and CDR2 SNTAGT. The CDR3 is 16 residues long. The V and J ends lost 0 bases and 2 bases respectively, with 11 bases between them. CDR3 amino acids: CASSDSGQGAYNEQFF. The CDR3 DNA sequence: TGTGCCAGCAGTGACTCGGGGCAGGGAGCCTACAATGAGCAGTTCTTC.

This clonotype came up a few times. The chain carries TRBV12-3 or TRBV12-4 and TRBJ1-3; 8 bases match TRBD1. Trimming cost V 7 bases and J 1 base; bases outside gene matches: 21. The CDR3 loop spans 20 amino acids. The CDR3 spells CASIPLLGTGILVSGNTIYF. The CDR3 coding sequence is TGTGCCAGCATCCCACTCCTCGGGACAGGCATACTTGTGTCTGGAAACACCATATATTTT.

There are a few counts of this clonotype. The chain carries TRBV3-1 and TRBJ1-2; D possibly corresponds to TRBD1 (5 bases). The CDR3 totals 19 residues. V lost 3 bases and J lost 8, with 31 bases in between. Germline V CDR1 and CDR2: LGHDT, YNNKEL (reference sequence). This chain's CDR3 is CASSQPGSHFSRNRGGYTF. The CDR3 bases are TGTGCCAGCAGCCAGCCCGGGTCGCACTTCAGTCGGAATCGGGGGGGCTACACCTTC. The variable domain in full, completed from reference TRBV3-1 and TRBJ1-2, reads DTAVSQTPKYLVTQMGNDKSIKCEQNLGHDTMYWYKQDSKKFLKIMFSYNNKELIINETVPNRFSPKSPDKAHLNLHINSLELGDSAVYFCASSQPGSHFSRNRGGYTFGSGTRLTVV.

In this sample, this clonotype turned up many times. V gene TRBV7-2 combines with J gene TRBJ2-1; TRBD2 might be the D (6 bases). Germline values: CDR1 SGHTA, CDR2 FQGNSA. V shed 1 base and J shed 3 bases, with 13 bases lying between them. This CDR3 has 16 amino acids. The CDR3 nucleotides are TGTGCCAGCAGCTTAGAACGGCGGGGAATCTACAATGAGCAGTTCTTC. Residues: CASSLERRGIYNEQFF.

The gene calls are TRBV7-9 and TRBJ1-5; D gene unclear. Germline values: CDR1 SEHNR, CDR2 FQNEAQ (reference sequence). The germline V and J ends were trimmed by 5 bases and 8 bases, with 10 bases remaining between them. The CDR3 has 12 residues. CDR3 in amino acids: CASSAGLEPQHF. DNA for the CDR3: TGTGCCAGCAGCGCAGGCCTAGAGCCCCAGCATTTT.

This clonotype was counted at least ten times. This CDR3 reads CASSLGANTIYF. The CDR3, as DNA: TGTGCCAGCAGCTTAGGGGCGAACACCATATATTTT. The rearrangement uses TRBV7-2 and TRBJ1-3; D gene unclear. V was clipped by 1 base and J by 7 bases, with 5 bases between them. The length of the CDR3 is 12 residues. Per the germline V gene, CDR1 is SGHTA and CDR2 is FQGNSA.

This clonotype was observed a few times. V gene TRBV19 combines with J gene TRBJ1-5; 7 bases map to TRBD1. The V gene's germline CDR1 is LNHDA and CDR2 SQIVND (reference sequence). Trimming removed 6 bases from V and 8 bases from J; junction bases left unmatched: 10. The CDR3 sequence is 14 residues long. The CDR3 protein is CASSSMRGPEPQHF. For the CDR3, the DNA is TGTGCCAGTAGCAGTATGAGGGGGCCTGAGCCCCAGCATTTT.

The CDR3 coding sequence is TGTGCCAGCAGCCGAGCGGGGGGGAGGACAGATACGCAGTATTTT. It encodes CASSRAGGRTDTQYF. The chain joins TRBV28 to TRBJ2-3, with 10 nucleotides matching TRBD2. V trimming: 6 bases; J trimming: 3 bases; junction bases outside the gene matches: 6. The CDR3 sequence is 15 residues long. Germline V CDR1 and CDR2: MDHEN, SYDVKM.

The sample holds a few counts of this clonotype. This chain connects TRBV11-2 to TRBJ1-2, with no clear D. CDR3 length equals 15 residues. Trimming removed 5 bases from V and 5 bases from J, with 18 bases in between. Germline V gene lookup returns CDR1 SGHAT and CDR2 FQNNGV. CDR3 loop: CASSPQPGSAYGYTF. CDR3 nucleotide sequence: TGTGCCAGCAGCCCCCAACCGGGCTCCGCATATGGCTACACCTTC.

The V gene is TRBV4-1, the J gene TRBJ1-3, with D uncertain. The V end was cut by 1 base, the J end by 4 bases, with 11 bases between. Germline values: CDR1 MGHRA, CDR2 YSYEKL. The CDR3 loop spans 15 amino acids. This chain's CDR3 is CASSQVLGRGNTIYF. DNA for the CDR3: TGCGCCAGCAGCCAAGTCTTGGGCAGGGGAAACACCATATATTTT.

The chain employs TRBV6-2 or TRBV6-3 and TRBJ2-7; D may be TRBD1 (6 bases). The germline gives CDR1 MNHEY, CDR2 SVGEGT. The ends were cut back, 0 bases at V and 2 bases at J, with 23 bases in the middle. This CDR3 has 19 amino acids. The CDR3 spells CASSYSTGIAEKSTYEQYF. The CDR3 region has the DNA TGTGCCAGCAGTTACTCCACAGGGATTGCTGAGAAGTCCACCTACGAGCAGTACTTC.

This chain links TRBV6-5 with TRBJ1-1; perhaps TRBD1 as D (6 bases). The germline V and J ends were trimmed by 2 bases and 1 base, with 23 bases remaining between them. The CDR3 has 19 residues. Looked up from germline, CDR1 is MNHEY and CDR2 is SVGAGI. The CDR3 reads CASSYRRPGGPYQNTEAFF. CDR3 in DNA: TGTGCCAGCAGTTACCGGCGGCCGGGGGGGCCGTATCAGAACACTGAAGCTTTCTTT.

This clonotype has more than one count but fewer than ten. The chain employs TRBV2 and TRBJ1-5; D remains unclear. Trimming shortened V by 1 base and J by 7 bases, and 14 bases separated the two germline ends. Germline CDR1 and CDR2: SNHLY and FYNNEI. The CDR3 sequence is 15 residues long. The CDR3 DNA is TGTGCCAGCAGTGAAGGCACCGTATTTCCGCAGCCCCAGCATTTT. This codes for CASSEGTVFPQPQHF.

This clonotype was counted at least ten times. This chain joins TRBV7-2 and TRBJ2-3, with D maybe TRBD2 (5 bases). Per the germline V gene, CDR1 is SGHTA and CDR2 is FQGNSA. This CDR3 spans 13 amino acids. Deletions cut 3 bases from V and 5 bases from J, with 9 bases between. In nucleotides, the CDR3 is TGTGCCAGCAGCTTTGCGGGTGAAGATACGCAGTATTTT. Translated: CASSFAGEDTQYF. The variable domain in full, with the rest retrieved from reference TRBV7-2 and TRBJ2-3, is GAGVSQSPSNKVTEKGKDVELRCDPISGHTALYWYRQSLGQGLEFLIYFQGNSAPDKSGLPSDRFSAERTGGSVSTLTIQRTQQEDSAVYLCASSFAGEDTQYFGPGTRLTVL.

The rearrangement joins TRBV12-3 or TRBV12-4 to TRBJ1-1; D might be TRBD1 (5 bases). V lost 7 bases and J lost 5, with 17 bases in between. The CDR3 length is 14 residues. The CDR3, as DNA: TGTGCCAGCACCCCCCTGGCGGGGGGGACTGAAGCTTTCTTT. This codes for CASTPLAGGTEAFF.

This clonotype was observed at least ten times. The chain couples TRBV7-2 to TRBJ2-1; 8 bases are shared with TRBD2. The V gene end was trimmed by 4 bases and the J gene end by 0 bases; junction bases not matched to a gene: 5. Germline-derived CDR1 and CDR2 are SGHTA and FQGNSA. The length of the CDR3 is 16 residues. In DNA, the CDR3 is TGTGCCAGCAGCTCAATGGGACTAGACTCCTACAATGAGCAGTTCTTC. It specifies CASSSMGLDSYNEQFF.